Below are 6 T cell receptor beta chains sequenced from a single sample in a study of T-cell memory formation after mild COVID-19 (dated by TCRdb to about 2021). Preparation of the library involved 5' RACE. Sequencing instrument: Illumina NovaSeq 6000. The public reads were reanalyzed by TCRdb: fastp trimming at Q25, MiXCR alignment, in-frame beta chains only. For every CDR3 protein sequence, its rows merge into one entry that carries the most common genes and DNA. The sample table holds 350,000 to 500,000 distinct CDR3 sequences, of which approximately 18% were seen once. The top ten clonotypes cover roughly 21% of the sample. Sequencing input: PBMCs or a T cell subset sorted from them (not recorded which). The receptor set was obtained from a man between 18 and 29 years old who had mild COVID-19 (a few samples of this study predate the infection). The sample titles of this study are shuffled in the database, so cell type and time point are left out; the donor was told from shared clones.

The rearrangement uses TRBV11-2 and TRBJ1-3; possibly TRBD1 for D (5 bases). Trimming took off 7 bases at V and 1 base at J, with 14 bases between the two ends. The CDR3 is 15 amino acids. Germline V gives CDR1 SGHAT, CDR2 FQNNGV. CDR3 sequence: CASIHSGASGNTIYF. In nucleotides, the CDR3 is TGTGCCAGCATCCACTCTGGGGCTTCTGGAAACACCATATATTTT.

CDR3 sequence: CASATPPGGASYNSPLHF. CDR3 DNA sequence: TGTGCCAGCGCCACCCCCCCGGGGGGCGCCTCCTATAATTCACCCCTCCACTTT. The chain joins TRBV28 to TRBJ1-6; TRBD1 might be the D (6 bases). V lost 8 bases and J 0 bases, leaving 20 bases between the germline ends. This CDR3 is built from 18 residues. From germline, CDR1 is MDHEN and CDR2 SYDVKM.

This clonotype was detected many times. This rearrangement joins TRBV12-3 or TRBV12-4 to TRBJ2-3, with D unclear. The V end was cut by 3 bases, the J end by 6 bases, with 7 bases between. The CDR3 runs to 12 residues. The CDR3 reads CASSLTVDTQYF. The DNA of the CDR3 is TGTGCCAGCAGTTTGACTGTCGATACGCAGTATTTT.

The V and J genes are TRBV5-1 and TRBJ1-1; D unclear. Between the trimmed V and J ends, which lost 4 bases and 0 bases, there was a span of 13 bases. CDR1 is SGHRS and CDR2 is YFSETQ in the germline V gene. The CDR3 runs to 15 residues. The CDR3, as DNA: TGCGCCAGCAGCCGGGGAGGAAACCTGAACACTGAAGCTTTCTTT. Its protein product is CASSRGGNLNTEAFF.

This clonotype was seen only a few times. The J gene is TRBJ2-4, the V gene TRBV28; 12 nucleotides match TRBD1. Germline CDR1 and CDR2: MDHEN and SYDVKM. The CDR3 covers 16 residues. Trimming cost V 3 bases and J 2 bases; bases outside gene matches: 2. The CDR3 DNA is TGTGCCAGCAGTTTGGGACAGGGGGCTACCAAAAACATTCAGTACTTC. Its protein is CASSLGQGATKNIQYF. Supplemented by reference TRBV28 and TRBJ2-4, the full variable domain reads DVKVTQSSRYLVKRTGEKVFLECVQDMDHENMFWYRQDPGLGLRLIYFSYDVKMKEKGDIPEGYSVSREKKERFSLILESASTNQTSMYLCASSLGQGATKNIQYFGAGTRLSVL.

This clonotype was seen more than once but under ten times. CDR3 DNA sequence: TGTGCCAGCAGCTTAGAACAGGGGCCCGGCTACACCTTC. Protein: CASSLEQGPGYTF. The chain employs TRBV7-9 and TRBJ1-2, with TRBD1 identical over 7 bases. V dropped 1 base and J dropped 8; count of bases not matched to a gene: 4. CDR3 length: 13 amino acids. Germline V lookup: CDR1 SEHNR, CDR2 FQNEAQ (reference sequence).